The sequence of this TCR beta chain was determined in a study of T cells in Graves' hyperthyroidism and ophthalmopathy. CDR3 size: 13 residues. Germline loops: CDR1 SEHNR, CDR2 FQNEAQ (reference sequence). V was cut by 1 base and J by 7 bases, with 10 bases left in between. Researchers took RNA transcripts and amplified the TCR beta CDR3 regions from them. With the HTBI primer set, the TCR CDR3 went through a first round of RT-PCR. TCRdb re-called the multiplex PCR reads through MiXCR, storing one row per CDR3 protein. The sample carries roughly 170,000 distinct CDR3 sequences, approximately 15% recorded once. At least ten counts were recorded for this clonotype. Reasons for excluding patients were uncontrolled infection, other autoimmune disease, pregnancy or lactation.

This chain connects TRBV7-9 to TRBJ1-1, with unresolved D. Input material: blood. The clonotype originates from a woman in her 50s with Graves' hyperthyroidism. CDR3 in amino acids: CASSLELHYEAFF. As DNA, the CDR3 is TGTGCCAGCAGCTTAGAACTGCATTATGAAGCTTTCTTT.